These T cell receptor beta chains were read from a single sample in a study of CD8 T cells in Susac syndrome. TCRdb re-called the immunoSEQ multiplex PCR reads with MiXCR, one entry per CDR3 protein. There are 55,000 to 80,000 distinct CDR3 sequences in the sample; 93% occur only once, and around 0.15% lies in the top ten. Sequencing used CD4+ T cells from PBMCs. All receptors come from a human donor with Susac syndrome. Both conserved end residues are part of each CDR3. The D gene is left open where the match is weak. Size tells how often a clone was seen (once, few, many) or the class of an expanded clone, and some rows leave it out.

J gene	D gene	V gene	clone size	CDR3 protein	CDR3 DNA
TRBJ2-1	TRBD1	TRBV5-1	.	CASRSGTGNNNEQFF	TGCGCCAGCCGCTCCGGGACAGGGAACAACAATGAGCAGTTCTTC
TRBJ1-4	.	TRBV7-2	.	CASSLGIAGVNEKLFF	TGTGCCAGCAGCTTAGGCATTGCCGGCGTTAATGAAAAACTGTTTTTT
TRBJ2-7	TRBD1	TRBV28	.	CASSTGGSYYEQYF	TGTGCCAGCAGTACAGGGGGGTCGTACTACGAGCAGTACTTC
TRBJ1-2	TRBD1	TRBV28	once	CASSWTGLTYGYTF	TGTGCCAGCAGTTGGACAGGGCTTACCTATGGCTACACCTTC
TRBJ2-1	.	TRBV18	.	CASSSGTGTYNEQFF	TGTGCCAGCTCATCCGGGACGGGGACATACAATGAGCAGTTCTTC
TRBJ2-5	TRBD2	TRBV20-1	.	CSAREGLAPSQETQYF	TGCAGTGCTAGAGAAGGACTAGCACCCTCCCAAGAGACCCAGTACTTC
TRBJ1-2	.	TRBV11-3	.	CASSKANYGYTF	TGTGCCAGCAGCAAAGCCAACTATGGCTACACCTTC
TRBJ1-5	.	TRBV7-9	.	CAAGGNQPQHF	TGTGCCGCGGGAGGCAATCAGCCCCAGCATTTT
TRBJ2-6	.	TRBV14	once	CASSPRDLAGANVLTF	TGTGCCAGCAGCCCCCGGGATCTCGCTGGGGCCAACGTCCTGACTTTC
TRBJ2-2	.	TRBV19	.	CASSPDSGGTVHGELFF	TGTGCCAGTAGCCCAGATTCCGGGGGGACAGTTCACGGGGAGCTGTTTTTT
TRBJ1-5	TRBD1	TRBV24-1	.	CAISTGRLGQPQHF	TGTGCCATTTCGACAGGGAGACTTGGTCAGCCCCAGCATTTT
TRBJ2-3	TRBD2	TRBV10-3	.	CAIRPSAAGGPGTQYF	TGTGCCATCAGACCCTCTGCAGCGGGGGGACCGGGTACGCAGTATTTT
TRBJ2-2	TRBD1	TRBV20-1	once	CSGQGHYTGELFF	TGCAGTGGACAGGGCCATTACACCGGGGAGCTGTTTTTT
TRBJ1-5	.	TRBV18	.	CASSPPGWGGGQPQHF	TGTGCCAGCTCACCACCGGGTTGGGGGGGTGGTCAGCCCCAGCATTTT
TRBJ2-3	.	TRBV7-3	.	CASSLPPERTQYF	TGTGCCAGCAGCTTGCCCCCAGAGAGGACGCAGTATTTT
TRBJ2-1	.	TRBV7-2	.	CASTERGGDNEQFF	TGTGCCAGCACCGAGAGGGGGGGGGACAATGAGCAGTTCTTC
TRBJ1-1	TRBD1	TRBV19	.	CASTPRGQGSSEAFF	TGTGCCAGTACCCCACGGGGACAGGGGAGTAGCGAAGCTTTCTTT
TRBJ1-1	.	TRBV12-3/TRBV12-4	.	CASSLIEYTEAFF	TGTGCCAGCAGTTTAATAGAGTACACTGAAGCTTTCTTT
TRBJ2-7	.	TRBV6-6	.	CASRQGETGEQYF	TGTGCCAGCAGACAAGGGGAAACAGGGGAGCAGTACTTC
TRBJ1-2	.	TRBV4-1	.	CASSQDQGFDSYGYTF	TGCGCCAGCAGCCAAGATCAGGGGTTCGACTCCTATGGCTACACCTTC
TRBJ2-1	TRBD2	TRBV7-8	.	CASSLGPPSGDPSYNEQFF	TGTGCCAGCAGCTTAGGGCCCCCTAGCGGGGACCCCTCCTACAATGAGCAGTTCTTC
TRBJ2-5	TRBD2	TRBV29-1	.	CSVEDPAWGGGTQYF	TGCAGCGTTGAAGATCCCGCCTGGGGGGGTGGGACCCAGTACTTC
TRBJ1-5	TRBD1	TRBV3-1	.	CASSQHDRAQPQHF	TGTGCCAGCAGCCAGCACGACAGGGCCCAGCCCCAGCATTTT
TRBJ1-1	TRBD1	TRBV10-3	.	CAISATGGSTEAFF	TGTGCCATCAGTGCAACAGGGGGGAGCACTGAAGCTTTCTTT
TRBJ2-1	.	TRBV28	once	CASTLAPALEQFF	TGTGCCAGCACTTTGGCCCCCGCTCTTGAGCAGTTCTTC
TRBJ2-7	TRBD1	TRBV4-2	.	CASSVDSRQGAYEQYF	TGTGCCAGCAGCGTAGACTCTCGACAGGGGGCTTACGAGCAGTACTTC
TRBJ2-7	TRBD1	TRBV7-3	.	CASSLKGQGRYEQYF	TGTGCCAGCAGCTTAAAGGGACAGGGGCGCTACGAGCAGTACTTC
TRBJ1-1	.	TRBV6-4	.	CASSERMNTEAFF	TGTGCCAGCAGTGAGCGGATGAACACTGAAGCTTTCTTT
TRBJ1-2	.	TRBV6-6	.	CASSYSRTIPWGYTF	TGTGCCAGCAGTTACTCGAGGACAATCCCCTGGGGCTACACCTTC
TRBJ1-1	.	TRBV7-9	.	CASSALTVNTEAFF	TGTGCCAGCAGCGCCCTGACAGTGAACACTGAAGCTTTCTTT
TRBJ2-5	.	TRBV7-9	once	CASSFRRDQETQYF	TGTGCCAGCAGCTTTAGGAGGGACCAAGAGACCCAGTACTTC
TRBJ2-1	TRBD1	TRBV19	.	CASSIFLGTDSNEQFF	TGTGCCAGTAGTATATTCTTGGGGACAGATTCAAATGAGCAGTTCTTC
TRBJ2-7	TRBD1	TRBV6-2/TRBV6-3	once	CASRGQGSYEQYF	TGTGCCAGCAGAGGACAGGGCTCCTACGAGCAGTACTTC
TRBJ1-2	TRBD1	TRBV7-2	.	CASSPSSDRVGYGYTF	TGTGCCAGCAGCCCCTCCAGTGACAGGGTAGGCTATGGCTACACCTTC
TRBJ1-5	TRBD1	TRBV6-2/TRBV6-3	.	CASSQIWGTGEFNQPQHF	TGTGCCAGCAGTCAGATCTGGGGGACAGGCGAATTCAATCAGCCCCAGCATTTT
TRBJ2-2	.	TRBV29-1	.	CSVRSGVVTGELFF	TGCAGCGTTAGGAGTGGGGTTGTCACCGGGGAGCTGTTTTTT
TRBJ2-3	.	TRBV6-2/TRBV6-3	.	CASSYTTDTQYF	TGTGCCAGCAGTTACACTACAGATACGCAGTATTTT
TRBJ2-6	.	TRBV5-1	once	CASTLSSWSGSGANVLTF	TGCGCCAGCACGCTTAGTTCCTGGTCCGGCTCTGGGGCCAACGTCCTGACTTTC
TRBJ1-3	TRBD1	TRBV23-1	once	CASSQGPGQGDSNTIYF	TGCGCCAGCAGTCAAGGTCCAGGACAGGGGGATTCAAACACCATATATTTT
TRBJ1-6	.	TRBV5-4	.	CASSLGGFTAPLHF	TGTGCCAGCAGCTTGGGGGGCTTCACGGCACCCCTCCACTTT
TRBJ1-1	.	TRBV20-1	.	CSAPIELGEAFF	TGCAGTGCCCCTATAGAGCTGGGGGAAGCTTTCTTT
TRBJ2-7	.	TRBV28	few	CASSIYEQYF	TGTGCCAGCAGTATCTACGAGCAGTACTTC